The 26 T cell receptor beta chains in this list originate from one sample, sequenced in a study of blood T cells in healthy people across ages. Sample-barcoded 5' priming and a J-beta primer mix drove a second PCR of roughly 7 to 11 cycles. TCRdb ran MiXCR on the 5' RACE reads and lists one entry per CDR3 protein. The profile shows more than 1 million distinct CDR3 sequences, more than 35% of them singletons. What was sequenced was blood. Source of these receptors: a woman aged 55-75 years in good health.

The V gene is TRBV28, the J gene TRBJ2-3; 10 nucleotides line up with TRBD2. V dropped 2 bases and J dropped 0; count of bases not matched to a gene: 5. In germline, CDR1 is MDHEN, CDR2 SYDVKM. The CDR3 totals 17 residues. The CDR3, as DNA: TGTGCCAGCAGTTTACCGACTAGCGGGCCTAGCACAGATACGCAGTATTTT. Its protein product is CASSLPTSGPSTDTQYF.

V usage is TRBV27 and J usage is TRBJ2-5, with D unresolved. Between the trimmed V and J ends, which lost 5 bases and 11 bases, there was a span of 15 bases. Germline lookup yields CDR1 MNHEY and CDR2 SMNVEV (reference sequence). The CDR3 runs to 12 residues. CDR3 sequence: CASSGRFDEQYF. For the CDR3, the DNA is TGTGCCAGCAGTGGGCGCTTCGATGAGCAGTACTTC.

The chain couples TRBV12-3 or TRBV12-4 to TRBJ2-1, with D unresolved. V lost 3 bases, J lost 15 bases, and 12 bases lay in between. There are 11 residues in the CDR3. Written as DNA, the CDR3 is TGTGCCAGCAGTTTCTCGAAAGAGTCGTTCTTC. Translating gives CASSFSKESFF.

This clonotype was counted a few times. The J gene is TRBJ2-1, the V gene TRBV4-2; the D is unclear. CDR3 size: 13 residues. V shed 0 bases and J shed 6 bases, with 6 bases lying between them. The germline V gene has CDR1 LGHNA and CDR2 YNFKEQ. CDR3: CASSQDNSNEQFF. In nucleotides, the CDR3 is TGTGCCAGCAGCCAAGATAACTCCAATGAGCAGTTCTTC.

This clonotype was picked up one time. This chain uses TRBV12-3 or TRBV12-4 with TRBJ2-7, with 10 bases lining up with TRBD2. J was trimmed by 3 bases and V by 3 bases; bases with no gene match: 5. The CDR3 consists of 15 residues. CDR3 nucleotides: TGTGCCAGCAGTTTCAGGGCTAGCGGGAGCTACGAGCAGTACTTC. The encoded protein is CASSFRASGSYEQYF.

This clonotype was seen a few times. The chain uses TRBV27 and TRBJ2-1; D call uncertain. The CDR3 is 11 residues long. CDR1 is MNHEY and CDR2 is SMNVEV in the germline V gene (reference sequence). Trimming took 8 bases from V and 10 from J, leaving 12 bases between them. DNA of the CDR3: TGTGCCAGCGGCCTTTTGCCCGAGCAGTTCTTC. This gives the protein CASGLLPEQFF.

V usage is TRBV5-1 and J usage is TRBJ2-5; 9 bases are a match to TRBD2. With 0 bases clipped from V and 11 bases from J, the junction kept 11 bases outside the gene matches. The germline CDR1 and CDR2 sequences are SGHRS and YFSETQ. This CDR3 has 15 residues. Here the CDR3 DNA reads TGCGCCAGCAGCTTGGGTTACGGACTAGCGAATGAGCAGTACTTC. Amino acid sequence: CASSLGYGLANEQYF.

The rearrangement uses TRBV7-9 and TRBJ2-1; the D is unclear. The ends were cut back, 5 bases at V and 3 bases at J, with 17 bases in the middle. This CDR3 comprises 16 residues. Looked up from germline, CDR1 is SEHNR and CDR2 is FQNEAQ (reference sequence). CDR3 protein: CASSPGRGLIYNEQFF. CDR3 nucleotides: TGTGCCAGCAGCCCCGGCCGTGGGCTAATCTACAATGAGCAGTTCTTC.

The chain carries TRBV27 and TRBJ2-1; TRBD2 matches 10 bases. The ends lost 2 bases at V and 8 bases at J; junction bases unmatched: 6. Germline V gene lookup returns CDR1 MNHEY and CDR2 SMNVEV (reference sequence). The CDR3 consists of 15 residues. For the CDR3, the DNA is TGTGCCAGCAGTTTAAATGGACTAGCGGCCGATGAGCAGTTCTTC. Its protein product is CASSLNGLAADEQFF.

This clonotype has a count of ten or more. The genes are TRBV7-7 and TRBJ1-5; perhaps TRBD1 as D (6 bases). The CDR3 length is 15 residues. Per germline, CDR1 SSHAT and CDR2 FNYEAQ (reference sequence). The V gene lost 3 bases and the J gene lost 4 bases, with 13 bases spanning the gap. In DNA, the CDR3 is TGTGCCAGCAGCTTTAAAGGACAGCATAATCAGCCCCAGCATTTT. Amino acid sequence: CASSFKGQHNQPQHF. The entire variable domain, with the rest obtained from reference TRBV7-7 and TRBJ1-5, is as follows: GAGVSQSPRYKVTKRGQDVTLRCDPISSHATLYWYQQALGQGPEFLTYFNYEAQPDKSGLPSDRFSAERPEGSISTLTIQRTEQRDSAMYRCASSFKGQHNQPQHFGDGTRLSIL.

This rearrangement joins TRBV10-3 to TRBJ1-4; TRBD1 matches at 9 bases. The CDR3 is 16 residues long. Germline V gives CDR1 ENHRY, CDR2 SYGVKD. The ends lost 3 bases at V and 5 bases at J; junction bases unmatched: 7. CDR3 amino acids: CAISDSTTGGNEKLFF. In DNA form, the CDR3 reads TGTGCCATCAGTGATTCGACGACAGGGGGAAATGAAAAACTGTTTTTT.

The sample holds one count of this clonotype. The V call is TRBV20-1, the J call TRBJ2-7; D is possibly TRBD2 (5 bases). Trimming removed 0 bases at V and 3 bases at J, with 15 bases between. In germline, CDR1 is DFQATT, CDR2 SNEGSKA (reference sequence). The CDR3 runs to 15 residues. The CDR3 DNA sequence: TGCAGTGCTAGAGATTCTCGGCGGGTGTACTACGAGCAGTACTTC. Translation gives CSARDSRRVYYEQYF.

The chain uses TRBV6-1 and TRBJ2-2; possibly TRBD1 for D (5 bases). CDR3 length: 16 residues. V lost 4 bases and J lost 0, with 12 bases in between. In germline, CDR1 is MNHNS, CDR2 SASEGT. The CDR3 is CASSAGRASNTGELFF. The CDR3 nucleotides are TGTGCCAGCAGTGCGGGCAGGGCATCGAACACCGGGGAGCTGTTTTTT.

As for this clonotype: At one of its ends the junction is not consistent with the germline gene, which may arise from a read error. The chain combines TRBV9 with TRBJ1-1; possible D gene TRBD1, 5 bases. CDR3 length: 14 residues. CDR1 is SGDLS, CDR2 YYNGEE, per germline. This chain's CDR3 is CASSVPGMNTKAFF. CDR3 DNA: TGTGCCAGCAGCGTCCCAGGGATGAACACTAAAGCTTTCTTT. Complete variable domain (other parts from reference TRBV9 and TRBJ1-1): DSGVTQTPKHLITATGQRVTLRCSPRSGDLSVYWYQQSLDQGLQFLIQYYNGEERAKGNILERFSAQQFPDLHSELNLSSLELGDSALYFCASSVPGMNTKAFFGQGTRLTVV.

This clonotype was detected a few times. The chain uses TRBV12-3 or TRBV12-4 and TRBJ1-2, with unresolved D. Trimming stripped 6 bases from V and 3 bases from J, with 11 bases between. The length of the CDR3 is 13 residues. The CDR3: CASSPSGYYGYTF. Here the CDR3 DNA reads TGTGCCAGCAGCCCCTCGGGTTACTATGGCTACACCTTC.

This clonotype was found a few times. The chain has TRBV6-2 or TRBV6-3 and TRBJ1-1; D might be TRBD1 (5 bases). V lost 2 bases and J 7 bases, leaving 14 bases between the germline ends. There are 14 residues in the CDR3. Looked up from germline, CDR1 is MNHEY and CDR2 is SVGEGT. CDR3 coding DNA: TGTGCCAGCAGTTACGTTGGGGCAGAGCTTGAAGCTTTCTTT. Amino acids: CASSYVGAELEAFF.

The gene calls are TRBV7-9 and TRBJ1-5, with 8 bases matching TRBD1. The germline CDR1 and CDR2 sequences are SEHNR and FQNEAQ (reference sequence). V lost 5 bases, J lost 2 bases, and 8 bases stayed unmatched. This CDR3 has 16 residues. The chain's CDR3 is CASSGQGWGGNQPQHF. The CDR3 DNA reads TGTGCCAGCAGCGGACAGGGTTGGGGGGGCAATCAGCCCCAGCATTTT. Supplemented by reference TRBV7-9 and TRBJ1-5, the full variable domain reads DTGVSQNPRHKITKRGQNVTFRCDPISEHNRLYWYRQTLGQGPEFLTYFQNEAQLEKSRLLSDRFSAERPKGSFSTLEIQRTEQGDSAMYLCASSGQGWGGNQPQHFGDGTRLSIL.

CDR3: CASSPTGQGHNEQYF. For the CDR3, the DNA is TGCGCCAGCAGCCCGACAGGACAGGGGCACAATGAGCAGTACTTC. V and J are TRBV5-1 and TRBJ2-1, with TRBD1 matching 9 bases. TRBJ2-7 matches the DNA end more closely, so the J call is doubtful. This CDR3 region has 15 residues. Germline assignment: CDR1 SGHRS and CDR2 YFSETQ.

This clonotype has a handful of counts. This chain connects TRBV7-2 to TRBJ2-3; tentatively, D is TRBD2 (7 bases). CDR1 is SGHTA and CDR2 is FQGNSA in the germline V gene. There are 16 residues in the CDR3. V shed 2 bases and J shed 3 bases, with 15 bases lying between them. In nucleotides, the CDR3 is TGTGCCAGCAGCTTAAGGGGGGGAGGGCAGACAGATACGCAGTATTTT. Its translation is CASSLRGGGQTDTQYF.

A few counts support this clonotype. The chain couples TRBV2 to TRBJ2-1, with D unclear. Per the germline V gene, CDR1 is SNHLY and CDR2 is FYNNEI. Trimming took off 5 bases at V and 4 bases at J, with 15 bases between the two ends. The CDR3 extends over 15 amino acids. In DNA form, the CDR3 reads TGTGCCAGCAGTAACCGTCATCCCCCGTACAATGAGCAGTTCTTC. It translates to CASSNRHPPYNEQFF.

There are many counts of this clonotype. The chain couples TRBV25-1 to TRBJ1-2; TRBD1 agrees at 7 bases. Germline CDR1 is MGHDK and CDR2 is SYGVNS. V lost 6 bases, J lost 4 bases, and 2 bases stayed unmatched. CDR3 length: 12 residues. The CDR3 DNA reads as TGTGCCAGCAGGGGGGACAGCTATGGCTACACCTTC. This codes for CASRGDSYGYTF.

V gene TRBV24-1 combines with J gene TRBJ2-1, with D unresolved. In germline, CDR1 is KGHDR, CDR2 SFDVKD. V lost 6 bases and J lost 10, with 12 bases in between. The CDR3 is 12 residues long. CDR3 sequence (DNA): TGTGCCACCAGTCCCCGGCTAGGCGAGCAGTTCTTC. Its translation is CATSPRLGEQFF.

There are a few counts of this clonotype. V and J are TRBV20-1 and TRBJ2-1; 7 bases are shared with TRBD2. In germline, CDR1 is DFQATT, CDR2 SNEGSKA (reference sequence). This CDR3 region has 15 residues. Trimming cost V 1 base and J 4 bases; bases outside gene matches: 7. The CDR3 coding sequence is TGCAGTGCTAGAGGCGGAGCGGGACCTTACAATGAGCAGTTCTTC. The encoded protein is CSARGGAGPYNEQFF.

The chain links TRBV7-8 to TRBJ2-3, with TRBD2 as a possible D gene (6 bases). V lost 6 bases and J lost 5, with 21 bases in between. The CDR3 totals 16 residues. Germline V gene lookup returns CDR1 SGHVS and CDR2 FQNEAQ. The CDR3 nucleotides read TGTGCCAGCAGAACCAGAGCGGGCAGGGTGAAAGATACGCAGTATTTT. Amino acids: CASRTRAGRVKDTQYF.

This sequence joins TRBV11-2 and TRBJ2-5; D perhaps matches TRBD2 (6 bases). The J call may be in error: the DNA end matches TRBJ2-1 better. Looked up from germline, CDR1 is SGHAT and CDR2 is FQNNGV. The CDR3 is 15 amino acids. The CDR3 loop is CASSSPFSGQETQFF. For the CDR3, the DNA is TGTGCCAGCAGCTCTCCCTTTAGCGGACAAGAGACCCAGTTCTTC.

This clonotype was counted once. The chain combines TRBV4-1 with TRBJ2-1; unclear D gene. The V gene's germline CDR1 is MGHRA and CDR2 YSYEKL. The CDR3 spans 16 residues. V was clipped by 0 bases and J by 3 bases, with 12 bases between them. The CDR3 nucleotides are TGCGCCAGCAGCCAAGACCCCGTGAGCTACTACAATGAGCAGTTCTTC. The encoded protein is CASSQDPVSYYNEQFF.